A selection of T cell receptor beta chains follows, all from one sample in a study of blood T cells in healthy people across ages. TCRdb redid the calling of the 5' RACE reads with MiXCR, one entry per CDR3 protein. The data show 1.5 million or so distinct CDR3 sequences, about 40% seen once. The sample was blood. The receptors derive from a woman between 18 and 29 years old in good health. Both conserved end residues are part of each CDR3. Fields, in order: clone size, J gene, D gene, V gene, CDR3 DNA, CDR3 protein. D genes are given only for firm matches. Clone size is given for some rows only: seen once, a few or many times, or a class if the clone is expanded.

- TRBJ1-2 TRBD1 TRBV4-2 TGTGCCAGCAGCCCGGACAGGGGGACGGATGGCTACACCTTC CASSPDRGTDGYTF
few TRBJ1-1 - TRBV7-9 TGTGCCAGCAGCCATTGGGATAACACTGAAGCTTTCTTT CASSHWDNTEAFF
- TRBJ2-7 - TRBV20-1 TGCAGTGCTAGAGATTTGGCGCCCTCCCCCCGCGAGCAGTACTTC CSARDLAPSPREQYF
few TRBJ2-1 TRBD2 TRBV4-2 TGTGCCAGCAGCCACCCTAGCGGGAGTAACAATGAGCAGTTCTTC CASSHPSGSNNEQFF
few TRBJ2-3 - TRBV2 TGTGCCAGCAGTGACCCCCTCACAGATACGCAGTATTTT CASSDPLTDTQYF
- TRBJ2-1 - TRBV6-1 TGTGCCAGCAGTGAAGCGGGGTCAGAAGCGGAGCAGTTCTTC CASSEAGSEAEQFF
once TRBJ2-1 TRBD2 TRBV3-1 TGTGCCAGCAGCCAGGGGGCTAGCGGGGGGTTCAATGAGCAGTTCTTC CASSQGASGGFNEQFF
- TRBJ1-1 - TRBV19 TGTGCCAGTAGCAGGTCCAGTTACACTGAAGCTTTCTTT CASSRSSYTEAFF
- TRBJ2-1 - TRBV6-6 TGTGCCAGCAGTGCTCAGGAGGATGAGCAGTTCTTC CASSAQEDEQFF
once TRBJ2-3 TRBD2 TRBV10-3 TGTGCCATCAGTGGCTCTGGTCTAGCGGGATCCTACAATGAGCAGTATTTT CAISGSGLAGSYNEQYF
few TRBJ2-7 TRBD2 TRBV12-3/TRBV12-4 TGTGCCAGCAGCTCCCGGGGGGGCGGGCAGTACTTC CASSSRGGGQYF
- TRBJ2-1 TRBD2 TRBV6-2/TRBV6-3 TGTGCCAGCAGTTTCCCCGGGGGTAGCGGGAGGTGGCAGTTCTTC CASSFPGGSGRWQFF
few TRBJ2-5 - TRBV25-1 TGTGCCAGTCTAAGCCGGACGGGGGAGACCCAGTACTTC CASLSRTGETQYF
- TRBJ2-3 TRBD2 TRBV29-1 TGCAGCGTTGGGCGACTAGCGGACCCCACAGATACGCAGTATTTT CSVGRLADPTDTQYF
- TRBJ1-2 TRBD1 TRBV2 TGTGCCAGCAGTGAACTTGGGACAGCTAACTATGGCTACACCTTC CASSELGTANYGYTF
few TRBJ2-7 - TRBV20-1 TGCAGTGCTAGGGCAACGAGCTCCTACGAGCAGTACTTC CSARATSSYEQYF
few TRBJ2-2 - TRBV12-3/TRBV12-4 TGTGCCAGCAGTTTAGCAATCACCGGGGAGCTGTTTTTT CASSLAITGELFF
- TRBJ1-2 - TRBV7-2 TGTGCCAGCAGGGACATAGGGCCCAACTATGGCTACACCTTC CASRDIGPNYGYTF
- TRBJ1-1 - TRBV2 TGTGCCAGCAGTGAAGTAGCTAAGGGCTACGACACTGAAGCTTTCTTT CASSEVAKGYDTEAFF
few TRBJ2-1 TRBD2 TRBV20-1 TGCAGTGCTAGCGCTAGCGGGAGTCCCAATGAGCAGTTCTTC CSASASGSPNEQFF
- TRBJ2-7 - TRBV27 TGTGCCAGCAGTCCTGACAGCCCCTACAATGAGCAGTACTTC CASSPDSPYNEQYF
- TRBJ2-2 - TRBV20-1 TGCAGTGCCCAAAGGGGCCTTACGAACACCGGGGAGCTGTTTTTT CSAQRGLTNTGELFF
few TRBJ2-6 - TRBV7-3 TGTGCCAGCAGCTTAACATCGGACTCTGGGGCCAACGTCCTGACTTTC CASSLTSDSGANVLTF
few TRBJ1-4 - TRBV6-5 TGTGCCAGCAGTTACGGGCAGAATAATGAAAAACTGTTTTTT CASSYGQNNEKLFF
few TRBJ2-3 - TRBV6-5 TGTGCCAGCAGGTCGCTCGGGCTGAGCACAGATACGCAGTATTTT CASRSLGLSTDTQYF
once TRBJ2-1 - TRBV19 TGTGCCAGTAGTACCCCTTCTGGCGAGCAGTTCTTC CASSTPSGEQFF
- TRBJ2-7 - TRBV12-3/TRBV12-4 TGTGCCAGCAGTTTGGGCCCAAAGGCCAACTGGGAATACGAGCAGTACTTC CASSLGPKANWEYEQYF
- TRBJ2-7 TRBD2 TRBV3-1 TGTGCCAGCAGCCCGTCGGGAGGGGTGAATGAGCAGTACTTC CASSPSGGVNEQYF
few TRBJ1-2 - TRBV18 TGTGCCAGCTCACCACGGGAGGACGAGGACTATGGCTACACCTTC CASSPREDEDYGYTF
few TRBJ2-3 - TRBV3-1 TGTGCCAGCAGCCAAGAGGGGGCGGCAGATACGCAGTATTTT CASSQEGAADTQYF
- TRBJ2-7 - TRBV19 TGTGCCAGTAGTATATTTGGTGGGGTTAAGGGCGAGCAGTACTTC CASSIFGGVKGEQYF
- TRBJ1-2 TRBD1 TRBV4-1 TGCGCCAGCAGCCTTGGCCCGGGACAGAAGGATGGCTACACCTTC CASSLGPGQKDGYTF
few TRBJ1-2 - TRBV28 TGTGCCAGCAGTTTTGATGGGGCGGACTATGGCTACACCTTC CASSFDGADYGYTF
- TRBJ1-4 - TRBV27 TGTGCCAGCAGTTTAGGGCCAGATAAGGAGTGGAGAAAACTGTTTTTT CASSLGPDKEWRKLFF
- TRBJ1-5 - TRBV25-1 TGCGCCAGCAGCCAAACAGGTGGGCAGCCCCAGCATTTT CASSQTGGQPQHF
- TRBJ1-1 TRBD1 TRBV5-1 TGCGCCAGCAGCTCACAGGGGGGACAAACTGAAGCTTTCTTT CASSSQGGQTEAFF
- TRBJ2-7 - TRBV27 TGTGCCAGCGGCCCCCTAACAGGGAACAGGGAGCAGTACTTC CASGPLTGNREQYF
few TRBJ2-7 - TRBV20-1 TGCAGTGCTAGCGGGGCGGACTCCTACGAGCAGTACTTC CSASGADSYEQYF
few TRBJ2-6 TRBD1 TRBV4-1 TGCGCCAGCACCCCGGGACAGGTTCTCTCTGGGGCCAACGTCCTGACTTTC CASTPGQVLSGANVLTF
few TRBJ1-2 - TRBV10-2 TGCGCCAGCAGTGAGTCGGAGGGGCCAGAGAGCTATGGCTACACCTTC CASSESEGPESYGYTF
- TRBJ1-2 - TRBV11-2 TGTGCCAGCAGCTTAACCAGTGCGGGGGGATTAAGCGGCTACACCTTC CASSLTSAGGLSGYTF
- TRBJ2-7 TRBD1 TRBV6-5 TGTGCCACTCGGACAGGAGTCTTCTACGAGCAGTACTTC CATRTGVFYEQYF
many TRBJ2-1 TRBD2 TRBV4-1 TGCGCCAGCAGCCAAGATCGGGTAGCGGGAGCGGGAAGGAGCCAGTTCTTC CASSQDRVAGAGRSQFF
few TRBJ2-7 - TRBV2 TGTGCCACGGAAGGGGGGGACGCCTACGAGCAGTACTTC CATEGGDAYEQYF
- TRBJ2-7 - TRBV27 TGTGCCAGCAGTTTGGTGGGGTTAGAAAACGAGCAGTACTTC CASSLVGLENEQYF
- TRBJ2-1 TRBD1 TRBV20-1 TGCAGTGCGCTAGACAGGGCCATTTACAATGAGCAGTTCTTC CSALDRAIYNEQFF
few TRBJ1-3 - TRBV7-9 TGTGCCAGCAGCGGCGAGGGGGAAACTGGAAACACCATATATTTT CASSGEGETGNTIYF
few TRBJ1-2 - TRBV20-1 TGCAGTGCTCCTATTCGGGACACTGTAGATGGCTACACCTTC CSAPIRDTVDGYTF